The present T cell receptor beta chain was sequenced within a study of CD8 T cells in ankylosing spondylitis. Study outcomes and limitations: A TCR beta motif of about eight highly homologous variants appeared characteristic of ankylosing spondylitis blood.

Germline V lookup: CDR1 SGHAT, CDR2 FQNNGV. This CDR3 region has 15 residues. J was trimmed by 3 bases and V by 1 base; bases with no gene match: 5. A note on this clonotype: Its antigen is not known.

TCRdb re-analysed the 5' RACE reads in MiXCR, keeping a single row per CDR3 protein. The sample has around 480,000 distinct CDR3 sequences, 17% seen once. The sequencing sample was made of blood, either unsorted or a sorted T cell fraction (not recorded which). This chain links TRBV11-2 with TRBJ2-7, with 8 bases that match TRBD1. The receptor's source is a male donor with ankylosing spondylitis. The CDR3: CASSLGDRQDYEQYF. In DNA form, the CDR3 reads TGTGCCAGCAGCTTAGGGGACAGGCAGGACTACGAGCAGTACTTC.